What follows describes a single TCR beta chain. The germline V gene has CDR1 LGHDT and CDR2 YNNKEL (reference sequence). CDR3 size: 17 residues. J was trimmed by 3 bases and V by 4 bases; bases with no gene match: 15. This specimen belongs to a study of blood T cell repertoires in COVID-19. Background on the study: Whether acute or convalescent, the COVID-19 samples came from the United States, Italy and Spain. T cells, B-cell-depleted T cells, or PBMCs provided the cDNA or gDNA that served as material.

Using immunoSEQ multiplex PCR, the repertoire was profiled, and TCRdb retains in-frame clones only, with some absent. The table lists 100,000 to 150,000 clones, around 90% of them singletons. A Seattle source enrolled patients during active infection and followed them longitudinally. This sequence joins TRBV3-1 (or the pseudogene TRBV3-2) and TRBJ2-7; 7 nucleotides agree with TRBD1. Sequencing was carried out using peripheral blood. The sequence was collected from a man over 45 with COVID-19, enrolled during active disease. The CDR3 bases are TGTGCCAGCAGCCGATCACTCGGACAGGAAATTTTCTACGAGCAGTACGTC. This encodes CASSRSLGQEIFYEQYV.